This record covers a single T cell receptor (beta chain). As yet, its antigen is unknown. This entry comes from a study of post-analysis software for immune sequencing data. Study-level information: The disease courses covered relapsing-remitting, secondary progressive and progressive-relapsing multiple sclerosis. General study results and limits: Batch-mates among the samples co-clustered strongly by F measure. About five TRBV segments were more frequent in patients than controls; TRBV5-6, TRBV5-1 and TRBV20-1 belonged to this group. Relative to controls, patients with multiple sclerosis showed significantly lower normalized Chao1 diversity.

Unique-molecular-identifier-tagged TCR beta cDNA libraries were used. The source material, roughly 0.9 to 11 million T cells, gave rise to approximately 520,000 cDNA molecules. In TCRdb, the PCR reads were re-called with MiXCR into one record per CDR3 protein. The sample includes roughly 400,000 distinct CDR3 sequences, 30% to 40% seen only once; the top ten take approximately 7.7%. V lost 2 bases and J lost 11, with 22 bases in between. The germline V gene encodes CDR1 SGHKS and CDR2 YYEKEE (reference sequence). This CDR3 has 15 amino acids. Sequenced input: blood. The receptor's source is a girl aged 2 to 10 with multiple sclerosis. This chain connects TRBV5-5 to TRBJ2-5; maybe TRBD2 (7 bases). For the CDR3, the DNA is TGTGCCAGCAGCTTCTTGATGGGAGGGGGGAATGAGCAGTACTTC. Residues: CASSFLMGGGNEQYF.